The entry that follows covers one T cell receptor beta chain sequence. The target antigen is unknown. Profiling relied on immunoSEQ multiplex PCR, and the TCRdb table lists in-frame clones only, not all of them. The table has some 2.4 million clones, 93% seen once; the top ten hold roughly 0.36%. This sample is drawn from a study of shared clonotypes between healthy human individuals. Broader study findings: Clonotypes which were not shared had lower generation probabilities than clonotypes that all four donors shared. The authors expected sequencing depth to affect clonotype sharing among donors. A few donors held approximately 4.5% of naive CD4 clonotypes in common.

This CDR3 has 15 amino acids. The germline V gene has CDR1 SEHNR and CDR2 FQNEAQ (reference sequence). Deletions cut 7 bases from V and 4 bases from J, with 19 bases between. Recent acute infections and vaccinations were absent in the healthy HIV-negative adult donors. The source material was naive CD4+ T cells from PBMCs. Documented subset: CD45RA+ positively selected. This receptor was taken from a young man in good health. Some clones in this sample may be carry-over from other donors' samples. This chain joins TRBV7-9 and TRBJ2-5; tentatively, D is TRBD2 (7 bases). The CDR3 DNA sequence: TGTGCCAGCACCGACCGAGGGGGGGGCTCAGAGACCCAGTACTTC. Protein: CASTDRGGGSETQYF. Combining the CDR3 with reference TRBV7-9 and TRBJ2-5 gives the whole variable domain DTGVSQNPRHKITKRGQNVTFRCDPISEHNRLYWYRQTLGQGPEFLTYFQNEAQLEKSRLLSDRFSAERPKGSFSTLEIQRTEQGDSAMYLCASTDRGGGSETQYFGPGTRLLVL.